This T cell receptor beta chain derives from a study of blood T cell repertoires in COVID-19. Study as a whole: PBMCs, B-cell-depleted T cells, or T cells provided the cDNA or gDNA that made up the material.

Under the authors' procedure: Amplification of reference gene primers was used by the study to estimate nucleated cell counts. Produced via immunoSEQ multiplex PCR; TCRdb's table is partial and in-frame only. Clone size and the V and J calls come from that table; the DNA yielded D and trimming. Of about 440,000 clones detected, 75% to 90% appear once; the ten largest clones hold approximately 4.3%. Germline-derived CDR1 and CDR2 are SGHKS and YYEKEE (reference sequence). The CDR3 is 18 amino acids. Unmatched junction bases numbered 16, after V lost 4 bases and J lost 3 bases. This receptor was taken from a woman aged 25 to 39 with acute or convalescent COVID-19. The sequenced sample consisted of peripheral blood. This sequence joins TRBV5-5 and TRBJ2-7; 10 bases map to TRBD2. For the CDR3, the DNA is TGTGCCAGCAGCCCCGCCGACCTTAGCGGGGGGTCGTTCTACGAGCAGTACTTC. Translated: CASSPADLSGGSFYEQYF. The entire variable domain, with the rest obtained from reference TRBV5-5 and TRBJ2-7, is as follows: DAGVTQSPTHLIKTRGQQVTLRCSPISGHKSVSWYQQVLGQGPQFIFQYYEKEERGRGNFPDRFSARQFPNYSSELNVNALLLGDSALYLCASSPADLSGGSFYEQYFGPGTRLTVT.